These 18 T cell receptor beta chains came from one sample sequenced in a study of PD-1 blockade in classical Hodgkin lymphoma. Time point in this sample: newly diagnosed, previously untreated cHL patient sample. TCRdb's table, derived via immunoSEQ multiplex PCR, lists solely in-frame clones and lacks some. Here the sample spans roughly 70,000 clones, 85% to 95% being singletons. Sequenced: peripheral blood mononuclear cells (PBMCs). The receptor set was obtained from a human donor with classical Hodgkin lymphoma.

The rearrangement joins TRBV28 to TRBJ2-7, with D maybe TRBD1 (6 bases). This CDR3 contains 14 residues. The germline gives CDR1 MDHEN, CDR2 SYDVKM. The ends were cut back, 5 bases at V and 2 bases at J, with 13 bases in the middle. The CDR3 DNA reads TGTGCCAGCAGTGCCCGGGACACCACCTACGAGCAGTACTTC. Amino acid sequence: CASSARDTTYEQYF.

This clone has a handful of counts. The V call is TRBV28, the J call TRBJ2-3; possibly TRBD2 for D (6 bases). V lost 8 bases and J 2 bases, leaving 11 bases between the germline ends. The germline V gene has CDR1 MDHEN and CDR2 SYDVKM. This CDR3 is 13 amino acids long. The CDR3 protein is CASGGPNTDTQYF. CDR3 DNA sequence: TGTGCCAGCGGAGGGCCAAACACAGATACGCAGTATTTT. Complete variable domain (other parts from reference TRBV28 and TRBJ2-3): DVKVTQSSRYLVKRTGEKVFLECVQDMDHENMFWYRQDPGLGLRLIYFSYDVKMKEKGDIPEGYSVSREKKERFSLILESASTNQTSMYLCASGGPNTDTQYFGPGTRLTVL.

The CDR3 sequence is CAVGMADNQPQHF. In DNA, the CDR3 is TGTGCCGTGGGAATGGCCGACAATCAGCCCCAGCATTTT. The V and J genes are TRBV10-3 and TRBJ1-5; D remains unclear. The CDR3 has 13 residues. Germline V gene sequence: CDR1 ENHRY, CDR2 SYGVKD. Trimming left V 11 bases short and J 3 bases short, with 14 bases between.

This clone has just a few counts. This chain joins TRBV6-5 and TRBJ2-2; 8 nucleotides agree with TRBD2. The CDR3 is 15 amino acids. J lost 4 bases, V lost 7 bases, and 8 bases had no gene match. The V gene's germline CDR1 is MNHEY and CDR2 SVGAGI. The CDR3 spells CASTQREWGTGELFF. CDR3 in DNA: TGTGCCAGCACCCAGCGGGAGTGGGGCACCGGGGAGCTGTTTTTT.

This chain joins TRBV6-4 and TRBJ2-2; weak D call: TRBD1 (6 bases). V lost 6 bases and J lost 4, with 12 bases in between. Per the germline V gene, CDR1 is MRHNA and CDR2 is SNTAGT. The CDR3 contains 14 residues. CDR3 sequence reads: CASRQGLRTGELFF. The DNA for the CDR3 is TGTGCCAGCAGACAGGGTCTCCGCACCGGGGAGCTGTTTTTT.

The rearrangement uses TRBV27 and TRBJ1-6, with D perhaps matching TRBD1 (5 bases). The V end lost 6 bases, the J end lost 0 bases, and 18 bases lay between the germline ends. CDR1 and CDR2 from the germline V gene are MNHEY and SMNVEV (reference sequence). This CDR3 comprises 18 residues. The CDR3 reads CASSYRGSPSSYNSPLHF. CDR3 sequence (DNA): TGTGCCAGCAGCTATCGGGGGAGTCCCAGCTCCTATAATTCACCCCTCCACTTT.

The chain combines TRBV5-1 with TRBJ1-4; D gene ambiguous. The CDR3 spans 13 residues. Trimming took 2 bases from V and 2 from J, leaving 4 bases between them. Per germline, CDR1 SGHRS and CDR2 YFSETQ. In DNA, the CDR3 is TGCGCCAGCAGCTTACAGACTAATGAAAAACTGTTTTTT. This translates into CASSLQTNEKLFF. The full variable domain, with the rest looked up from reference TRBV5-1 and TRBJ1-4, is KAGVTQTPRYLIKTRGQQVTLSCSPISGHRSVSWYQQTPGQGLQFLFEYFSETQRNKGNFPGRFSGRQFSNSRSEMNVSTLELGDSALYLCASSLQTNEKLFFGSGTQLSVL.

The chain carries TRBV5-1 and TRBJ2-5; D might be TRBD1 (6 bases). Trimming took off 3 bases at V and 5 bases at J, with 14 bases between the two ends. The CDR3 extends over 14 amino acids. Germline-derived CDR1 and CDR2 are SGHRS and YFSETQ. CDR3 region: CASSWNTGKETQYF. The CDR3, as DNA: TGCGCCAGCAGCTGGAATACAGGGAAGGAGACCCAGTACTTC.

A single count supports this clone. This chain uses TRBV7-2 with TRBJ2-1; D uncertain. Trimming left V 5 bases short and J 4 bases short, with 3 bases between. CDR1 is SGHTA, CDR2 FQGNSA, per germline. The CDR3 contains 11 residues. Here the CDR3 reads CASSPYNEQFF. The CDR3 DNA reads TGTGCCAGCAGCCCGTACAATGAGCAGTTCTTC.

The V and J genes are TRBV6-1 and TRBJ2-5; perhaps TRBD2 as D (6 bases). Germline V gene lookup returns CDR1 MNHNS and CDR2 SASEGT. The CDR3 is made up of 13 amino acids. Trimming took 1 base from V and 7 from J, leaving 10 bases between them. The CDR3 DNA reads TGTGCCAGCAGTGAAGATAGAGCGGGGACCCAGTACTTC. Its translation: CASSEDRAGTQYF.

This chain links TRBV6-5 with TRBJ1-1; 8 bases are a match to TRBD1. Germline V gene lookup returns CDR1 MNHEY and CDR2 SVGAGI. The trim removed 5 bases at V and 2 bases at J, leaving 7 bases unmatched. The CDR3 totals 15 residues. The CDR3 sequence: CASSRIQGGNTEAFF. CDR3 in DNA: TGTGCCAGCAGTCGGATACAGGGGGGAAACACTGAAGCTTTCTTT.

The rearrangement links TRBV27 to TRBJ2-1; D unresolved. Germline V gene sequence: CDR1 MNHEY, CDR2 SMNVEV (reference sequence). The CDR3 runs to 16 residues. Trimming pared 2 bases from V and 3 bases from J, leaving 14 bases between. The CDR3 nucleotides read TGTGCCAGCAGTTTAACGGTCCGTCCAATCTACAATGAGCAGTTCTTC. It is translated as CASSLTVRPIYNEQFF.

The gene calls are TRBV5-1 and TRBJ1-1; 8 bases are a match to TRBD1. CDR3 size: 15 residues. Germline V gives CDR1 SGHRS, CDR2 YFSETQ. With 3 bases clipped from V and 2 bases from J, the junction kept 6 bases outside the gene matches. The CDR3 loop reads CASSYVAGGNTEAFF. The CDR3 bases are TGCGCCAGCAGCTACGTGGCAGGGGGCAACACTGAAGCTTTCTTT.

V and J are TRBV5-5 and TRBJ2-3; D possibly corresponds to TRBD2 (7 bases). Germline V CDR1 and CDR2: SGHKS, YYEKEE (reference sequence). The CDR3 runs 14 residues. The V and J ends lost 3 bases and 15 bases respectively, with 23 bases between them. The CDR3 sequence: CASSSPGGSGSRYF. DNA for the CDR3: TGTGCCAGCAGCTCTCCGGGGGGCTCCGGAAGCCGCTATTTT.

The rearrangement links TRBV5-1 to TRBJ1-2, with TRBD1 matching 7 bases. V gave up 4 bases and J gave up 4 bases; unmatched junction bases: 4. This CDR3 is 13 amino acids long. In germline, CDR1 is SGHRS, CDR2 YFSETQ. The chain's CDR3 is CASSVQGFYGYTF. DNA of the CDR3: TGCGCCAGCAGCGTACAGGGGTTCTATGGCTACACCTTC.

The chain is built from TRBV5-1 and TRBJ1-5; no firm D call. Germline loops: CDR1 SGHRS, CDR2 YFSETQ. With 2 bases removed from V and 5 bases from J, the gap between germline ends came to 14 bases. The length of the CDR3 is 15 residues. This CDR3 reads CASSFWQINYQPQHF. CDR3 nucleotides: TGCGCCAGCAGCTTCTGGCAGATAAACTATCAGCCCCAGCATTTT.

This clone was observed once. The rearrangement uses TRBV6-6 and TRBJ1-6, with 8 bases fitting TRBD1. CDR1 is MNHNY and CDR2 is SVGAGI in the germline V gene (reference sequence). CDR3 size: 13 residues. V lost 4 bases to trimming and J lost 8 bases; unmatched junction nucleotides: 1. CDR3 sequence (DNA): TGTGCCAGCAGTTCACAGGGGGATTCACCCCTCCACTTT. The encoded protein is CASSSQGDSPLHF.

The rearrangement joins TRBV2 to TRBJ1-1; 7 positions agree with TRBD1. The ends lost 5 bases at V and 3 bases at J; junction bases unmatched: 3. This CDR3 has 13 amino acids. Germline values: CDR1 SNHLY, CDR2 FYNNEI. CDR3 region: CASSLDRYTEAFF. In nucleotides, the CDR3 is TGTGCCAGCAGTTTGGACAGGTACACTGAAGCTTTCTTT.